The T cell receptor (beta chain) under discussion was sequenced for a study of blood T cell repertoires in COVID-19. Study as a whole: From the United States, Italy and Spain came samples of acute and convalescent COVID-19. In each case, the material was cDNA or gDNA derived from T cells, B-cell-depleted T cells, or PBMCs.

Authors' processing steps: By means of reference gene primer amplification, nucleated cell counts were estimated. The assay was immunoSEQ multiplex PCR, and TCRdb's table has in-frame clones only and misses some. From that table come the V and J calls and clone size; the DNA was used to work out D and trimming. This sample has fewer than 250,000 clones; roughly 81% occur once, and the top ten carry 3.5% to 4.5%. The CDR3 has 13 amino acids. The V segment lost 5 bases and the J segment 8 bases; nucleotides outside the gene matches: 3. Germline assignment: CDR1 MGHDK and CDR2 SYGVNS. The source is a man in his fifties or sixties with acute or convalescent COVID-19. The J gene is TRBJ1-6, the V gene TRBV25-1, with 7 nucleotides matching TRBD1. Sequencing input: peripheral blood. DNA for the CDR3: TGTGCCAGCAGTTGGACAGGTTATTCACCCCTCCACTTT. Translating gives CASSWTGYSPLHF.